This TCR beta chain was retrieved from a study of CD8 T cells in Susac syndrome. This CDR3 contains 13 residues. CDR1 is SNHLY, CDR2 FYNNEI, per germline. The V gene lost 7 bases and the J gene lost 12 bases, with 16 bases spanning the gap. CD8+ and CD4+ T cells circulating in blood were sequenced for TCR beta. Those who served as multiple sclerosis controls were treatment-naive patients with stable or active relapsing-remitting disease. cDNA came from around 0.54 to 1 ug RNA primed by random hexamers. Amplification of TCR beta CDR3 was carried out by immunoSEQ multiplex PCR, which covered 54 Vbeta and 13 Jbeta segments. TCRdb used MiXCR to reprocess the immunoSEQ multiplex PCR reads, holding one entry per CDR3 protein. The sample contains about 170,000 distinct CDR3 sequences, 80% to 95% of which appear only once.

J is TRBJ1-6 and V is TRBV2; a weak D match, TRBD1 (5 bases). The sequence derives from a human donor with multiple sclerosis. Sequenced material: CD4+ T cells from PBMCs. In DNA, the CDR3 is TGTGCCAGCACCCCCAGGGAGTCGCTACCCCTCCACTTT. Amino acids: CASTPRESLPLHF.